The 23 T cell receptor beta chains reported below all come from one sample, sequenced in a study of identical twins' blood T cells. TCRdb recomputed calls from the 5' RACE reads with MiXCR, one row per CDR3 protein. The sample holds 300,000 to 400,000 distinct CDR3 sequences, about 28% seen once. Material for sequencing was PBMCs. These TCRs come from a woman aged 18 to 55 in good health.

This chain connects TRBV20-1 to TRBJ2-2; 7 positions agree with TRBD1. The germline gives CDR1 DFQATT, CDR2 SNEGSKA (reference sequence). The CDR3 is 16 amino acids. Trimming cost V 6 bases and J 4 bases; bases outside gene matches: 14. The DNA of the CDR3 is TGCAGTGCCGGCAAGGGTGGAGCAGGGGGCACCGGGGAGCTGTTTTTT. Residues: CSAGKGGAGGTGELFF.

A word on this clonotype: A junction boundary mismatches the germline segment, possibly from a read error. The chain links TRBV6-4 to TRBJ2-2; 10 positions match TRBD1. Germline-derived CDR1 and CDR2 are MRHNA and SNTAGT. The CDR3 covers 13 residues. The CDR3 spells CASRGQGNGEPFF. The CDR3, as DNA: TGTGCCAGCAGGGGACAGGGGAACGGGGAGCCGTTTTTT.

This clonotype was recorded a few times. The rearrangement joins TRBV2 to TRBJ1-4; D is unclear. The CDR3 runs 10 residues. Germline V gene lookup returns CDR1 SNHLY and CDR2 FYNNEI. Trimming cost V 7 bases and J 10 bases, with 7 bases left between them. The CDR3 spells CASTGSKLFF. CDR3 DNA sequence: TGTGCCAGCACGGGGTCAAAACTGTTTTTT.

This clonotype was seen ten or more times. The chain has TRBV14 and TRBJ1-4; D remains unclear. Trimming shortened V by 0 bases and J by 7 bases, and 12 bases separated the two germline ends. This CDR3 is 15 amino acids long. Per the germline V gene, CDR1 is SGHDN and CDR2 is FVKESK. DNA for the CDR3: TGTGCCAGCAGCCAAGATGAGGATTACCGTGAAAAACTGTTTTTT. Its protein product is CASSQDEDYREKLFF.

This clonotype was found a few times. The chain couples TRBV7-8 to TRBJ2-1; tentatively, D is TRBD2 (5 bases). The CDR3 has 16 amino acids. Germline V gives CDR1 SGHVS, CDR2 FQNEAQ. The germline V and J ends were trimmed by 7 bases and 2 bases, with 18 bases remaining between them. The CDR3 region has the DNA TGTGCCAGCACCCAACTGGGAGCGAAAACCTACAATGAGCAGTTCTTC. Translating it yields CASTQLGAKTYNEQFF.

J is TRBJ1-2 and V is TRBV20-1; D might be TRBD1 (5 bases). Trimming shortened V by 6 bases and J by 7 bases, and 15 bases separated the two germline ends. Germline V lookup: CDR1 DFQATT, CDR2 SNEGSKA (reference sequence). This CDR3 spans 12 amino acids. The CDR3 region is CSAGHGAGGYTF. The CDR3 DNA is TGCAGTGCCGGACATGGGGCTGGTGGCTACACCTTC.

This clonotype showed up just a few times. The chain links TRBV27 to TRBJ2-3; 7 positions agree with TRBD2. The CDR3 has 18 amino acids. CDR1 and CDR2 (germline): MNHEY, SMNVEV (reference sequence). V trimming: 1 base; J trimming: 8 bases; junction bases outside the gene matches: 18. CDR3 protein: CASSLLARIGFSGGTQYF. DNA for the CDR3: TGTGCCAGCAGTTTATTAGCTAGGATCGGCTTCTCGGGGGGTACGCAGTATTTT.

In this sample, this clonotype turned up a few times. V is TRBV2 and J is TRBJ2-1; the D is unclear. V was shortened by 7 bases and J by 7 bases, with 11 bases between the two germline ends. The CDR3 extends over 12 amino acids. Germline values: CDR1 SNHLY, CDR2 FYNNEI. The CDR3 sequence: CASTRVLNEQFF. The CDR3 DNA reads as TGTGCCAGCACAAGGGTACTAAATGAGCAGTTCTTC. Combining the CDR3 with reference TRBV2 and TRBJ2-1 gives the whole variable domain EPEVTQTPSHQVTQMGQEVILRCVPISNHLYFYWYRQILGQKVEFLVSFYNNEISEKSEIFDDQFSVERPDGSNFTLKIRSTKLEDSAMYFCASTRVLNEQFFGPGTRLTVL.

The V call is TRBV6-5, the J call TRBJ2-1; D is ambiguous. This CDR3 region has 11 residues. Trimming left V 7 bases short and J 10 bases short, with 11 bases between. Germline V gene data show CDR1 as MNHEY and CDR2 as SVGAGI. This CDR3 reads CASTLQREQFF. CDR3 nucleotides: TGTGCCAGCACCCTACAGAGGGAGCAGTTCTTC.

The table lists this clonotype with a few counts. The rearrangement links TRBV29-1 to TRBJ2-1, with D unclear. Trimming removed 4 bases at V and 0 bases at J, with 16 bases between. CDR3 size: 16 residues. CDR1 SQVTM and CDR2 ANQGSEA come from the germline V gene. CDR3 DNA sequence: TGCAGCGTTGTAGGGCATCAGTGGAGCTCCTACAATGAGCAGTTCTTC. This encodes CSVVGHQWSSYNEQFF.

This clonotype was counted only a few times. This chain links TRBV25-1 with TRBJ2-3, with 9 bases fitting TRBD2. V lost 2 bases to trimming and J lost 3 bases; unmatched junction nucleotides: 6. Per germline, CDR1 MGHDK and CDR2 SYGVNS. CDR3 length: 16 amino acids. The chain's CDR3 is CASSEGGRAGTDTQYF. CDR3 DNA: TGTGCCAGCAGTGAAGGCGGGAGGGCCGGAACAGATACGCAGTATTTT.

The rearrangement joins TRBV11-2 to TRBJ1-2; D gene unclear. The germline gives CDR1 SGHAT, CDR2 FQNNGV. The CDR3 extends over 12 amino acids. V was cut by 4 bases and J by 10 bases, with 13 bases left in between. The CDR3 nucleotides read TGTGCCAGCAGCTCAGAGGGTCAGTACTACACCTTC. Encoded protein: CASSSEGQYYTF.

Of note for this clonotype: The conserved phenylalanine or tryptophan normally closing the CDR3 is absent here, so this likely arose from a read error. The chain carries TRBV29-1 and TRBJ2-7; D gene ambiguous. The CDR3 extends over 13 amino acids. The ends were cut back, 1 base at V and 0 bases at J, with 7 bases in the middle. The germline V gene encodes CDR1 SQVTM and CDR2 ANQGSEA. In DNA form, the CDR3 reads TGCAGCGTTGAAGGACCCAGCTCCTACGAGCAGTACCTC. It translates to CSVEGPSSYEQYL.

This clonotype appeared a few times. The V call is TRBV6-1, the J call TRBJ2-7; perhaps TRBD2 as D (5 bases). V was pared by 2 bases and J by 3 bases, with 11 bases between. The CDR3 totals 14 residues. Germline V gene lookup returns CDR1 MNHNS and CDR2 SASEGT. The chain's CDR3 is CASSERAGGYEQYF. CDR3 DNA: TGTGCCAGCAGTGAAAGGGCAGGAGGCTACGAGCAGTACTTC.

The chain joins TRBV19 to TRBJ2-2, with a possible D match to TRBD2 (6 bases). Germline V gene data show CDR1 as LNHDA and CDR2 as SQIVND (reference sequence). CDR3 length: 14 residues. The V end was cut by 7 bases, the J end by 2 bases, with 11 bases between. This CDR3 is CASKDYRNTGELFF. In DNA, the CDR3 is TGTGCCAGTAAGGACTACCGAAACACCGGGGAGCTGTTTTTT.

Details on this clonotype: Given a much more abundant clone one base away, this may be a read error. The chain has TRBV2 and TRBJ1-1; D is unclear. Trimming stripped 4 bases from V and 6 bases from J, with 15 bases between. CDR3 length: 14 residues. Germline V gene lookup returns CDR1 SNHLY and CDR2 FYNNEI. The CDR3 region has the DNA TGTGCCAGCAGTGGACGGACCGATAACGCTGAAGCTTTCTTT. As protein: CASSGRTDNAEAFF.

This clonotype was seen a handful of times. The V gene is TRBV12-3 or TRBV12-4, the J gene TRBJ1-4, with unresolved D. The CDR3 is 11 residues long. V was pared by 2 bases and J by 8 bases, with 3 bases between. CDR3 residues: CASSLLEKLFF. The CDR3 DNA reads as TGTGCCAGCAGTTTATTGGAAAAACTGTTTTTT.

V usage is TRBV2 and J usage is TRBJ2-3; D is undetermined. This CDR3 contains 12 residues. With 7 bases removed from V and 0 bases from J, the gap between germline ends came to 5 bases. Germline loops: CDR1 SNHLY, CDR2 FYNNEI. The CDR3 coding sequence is TGTGCCAGCAATCCCAGCACAGATACGCAGTATTTT. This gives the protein CASNPSTDTQYF.

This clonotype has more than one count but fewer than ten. The CDR3 region is CSVWDRTSNTGELFF. The CDR3 region has the DNA TGCAGCGTTTGGGACAGGACATCGAACACCGGGGAGCTGTTTTTT. The V call is TRBV29-1, the J call TRBJ2-2; 8 bases fit TRBD1. Germline CDR1 SQVTM, CDR2 ANQGSEA. This CDR3 comprises 15 residues. The ends lost 5 bases at V and 0 bases at J; junction bases unmatched: 5.

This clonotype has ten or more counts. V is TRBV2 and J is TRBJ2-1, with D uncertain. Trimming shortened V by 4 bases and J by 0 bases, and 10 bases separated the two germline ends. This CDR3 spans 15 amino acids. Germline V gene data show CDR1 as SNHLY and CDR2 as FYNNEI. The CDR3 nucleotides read TGTGCCAGCAGTGTACAGCCTAGCTCCTACAATGAGCAGTTCTTC. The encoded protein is CASSVQPSSYNEQFF.

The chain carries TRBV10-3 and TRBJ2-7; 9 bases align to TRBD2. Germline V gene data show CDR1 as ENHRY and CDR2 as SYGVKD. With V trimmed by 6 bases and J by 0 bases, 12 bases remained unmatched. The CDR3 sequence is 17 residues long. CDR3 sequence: CAISKLAGPSLSYEQYF. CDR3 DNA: TGTGCCATCAGCAAACTAGCGGGCCCCTCCCTCTCCTACGAGCAGTACTTC.

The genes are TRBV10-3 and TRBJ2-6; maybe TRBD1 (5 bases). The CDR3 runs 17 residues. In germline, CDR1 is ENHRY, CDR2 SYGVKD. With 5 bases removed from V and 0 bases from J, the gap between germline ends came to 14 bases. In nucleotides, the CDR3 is TGTGCCATCAGTTTAGGACATATGGACTCTGGGGCCAACGTCCTGACTTTC. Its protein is CAISLGHMDSGANVLTF.

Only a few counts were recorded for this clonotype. The CDR3 protein is CASSQEVLPRPHEQFF. The DNA for the CDR3 is TGCGCCAGCAGCCAAGAAGTCCTACCCCGGCCCCATGAGCAGTTCTTC. V gene TRBV4-3 combines with J gene TRBJ2-1; the D is unclear. The CDR3 has 16 amino acids. The V gene's germline CDR1 is LGHNA and CDR2 YSLEER. Deletions cut 0 bases from V and 8 bases from J, with 17 bases between.